This T cell receptor beta chain stems from a study of vaccination effects on CD4 cells after COVID-19. The assay was immunoSEQ multiplex PCR, and TCRdb's table has in-frame clones only and misses some. The table lists 50,000 or so clones, around 74% of them singletons. Germline V gives CDR1 SGDLS, CDR2 YYNGEE. V gave up 1 base and J gave up 2 bases, with 10 bases separating them. This CDR3 contains 15 residues. This clone is medium-sized by share. Its antigen is unidentified. With 10 to 11 days of culture completed, CD4+ T cells were isolated. From March to December 2020, the person had a SARS-CoV-2 infection that was confirmed by PCR. Either the BNT162b2 or mRNA-1273 vaccine was given to participants in two doses.

The TCR originated in a human donor who had a prior SARS-CoV-2 infection. The gene calls are TRBV9 and TRBJ1-3; a possible D gene is TRBD1 (6 bases). Sequenced here: CD4+ T cells from PBMCs cultured without peptide, sampled after COVID-19 vaccination. The DNA for the CDR3 is TGTGCCAGCAGCGTACAACAGGGTACTGGAAACACCATATATTTT. Its protein is CASSVQQGTGNTIYF.